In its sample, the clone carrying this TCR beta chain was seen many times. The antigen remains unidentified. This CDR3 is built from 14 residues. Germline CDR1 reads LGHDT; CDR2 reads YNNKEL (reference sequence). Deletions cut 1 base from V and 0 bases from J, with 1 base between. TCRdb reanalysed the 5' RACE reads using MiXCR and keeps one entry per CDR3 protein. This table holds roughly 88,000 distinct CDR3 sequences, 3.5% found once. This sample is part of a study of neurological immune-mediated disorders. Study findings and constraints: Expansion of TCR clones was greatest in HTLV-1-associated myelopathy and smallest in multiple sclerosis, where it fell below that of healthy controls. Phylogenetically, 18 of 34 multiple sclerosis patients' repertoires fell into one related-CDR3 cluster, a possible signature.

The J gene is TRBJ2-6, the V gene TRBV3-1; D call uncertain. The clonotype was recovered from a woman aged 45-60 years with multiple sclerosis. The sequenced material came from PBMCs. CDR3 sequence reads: CASSQASGANVLTF. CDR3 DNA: TGTGCCAGCAGCCAAGCCTCTGGGGCCAACGTCCTGACTTTC.